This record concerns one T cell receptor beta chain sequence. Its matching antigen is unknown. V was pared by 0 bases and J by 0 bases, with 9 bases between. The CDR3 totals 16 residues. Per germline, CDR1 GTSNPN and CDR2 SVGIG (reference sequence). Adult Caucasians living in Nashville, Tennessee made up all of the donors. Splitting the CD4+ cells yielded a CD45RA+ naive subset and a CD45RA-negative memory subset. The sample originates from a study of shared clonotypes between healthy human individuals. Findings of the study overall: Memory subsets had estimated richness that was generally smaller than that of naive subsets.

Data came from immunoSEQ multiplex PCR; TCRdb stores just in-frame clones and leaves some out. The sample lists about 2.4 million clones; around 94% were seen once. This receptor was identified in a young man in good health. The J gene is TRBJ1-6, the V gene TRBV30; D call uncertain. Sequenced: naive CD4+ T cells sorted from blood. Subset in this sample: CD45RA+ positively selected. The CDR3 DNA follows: TGTGCCTGGAGTGTACGGACGAGCTCCTATAATTCACCCCTCCACTTT. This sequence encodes CAWSVRTSSYNSPLHF.